One and the same sample provided the 11 T cell receptor beta chains below, sequenced in a study of cytomegalovirus exposure and HLA in healthy donors. With 60 Vbeta and 13 Jbeta primers, the PCR was carried out. The table came from immunoSEQ multiplex PCR; TCRdb's copy has only in-frame clones and leaves some out. Of approximately 180,000 clones listed, about four fifths were seen once; the top ten hold around 1.7%. Sequencing was performed on PBMCs. The source is a woman between 18 and 29 years old in good health and CMV-seronegative.

The chain uses TRBV5-1 and TRBJ2-5; 7 bases align to TRBD1. V lost 4 bases to trimming and J lost 1 base; unmatched junction nucleotides: 4. Per the germline V gene, CDR1 is SGHRS and CDR2 is YFSETQ. The CDR3 covers 14 residues. The CDR3 is CASSPWDSQETQYF. For the CDR3, the DNA is TGCGCCAGCAGCCCTTGGGACAGCCAAGAGACCCAGTACTTC.

The rearrangement links TRBV15 to TRBJ2-3; D perhaps matches TRBD2 (7 bases). This CDR3 comprises 16 residues. Deletions cut 5 bases from V and 3 bases from J, with 18 bases between. Per germline, CDR1 LNHNV and CDR2 YYDKDF (reference sequence). Written as DNA, the CDR3 is TGTGCCACCAGCGAGGGAGGGGGAGGGCTAACAGATACGCAGTATTTT. This codes for CATSEGGGGLTDTQYF.

The V and J genes are TRBV30 and TRBJ1-2; 10 bases fit TRBD1. With 1 base clipped from V and 4 bases from J, the junction kept 3 bases outside the gene matches. The CDR3 is 14 residues long. The germline V gene encodes CDR1 GTSNPN and CDR2 SVGIG (reference sequence). CDR3 loop: CAWSEGQGTYGYTF. CDR3 nucleotides: TGTGCCTGGAGTGAGGGACAGGGGACCTATGGCTACACCTTC. Full variable domain (missing parts from reference TRBV30 and TRBJ1-2): SQTIHQWPATLVQPVGSPLSLECTVEGTSNPNLYWYRQAAGRGLQLLFYSVGIGQISSEVPQNLSASRPQDRQFILSSKKLLLSDSGFYLCAWSEGQGTYGYTFGSGTRLTVV.

The chain employs TRBV27 and TRBJ1-4; 11 bases fit TRBD1. Trimming cost V 8 bases and J 5 bases; bases outside gene matches: 1. Germline V CDR1 and CDR2: MNHEY, SMNVEV (reference sequence). CDR3 length equals 13 residues. Here the CDR3 reads CASRDRGNEKLFF. CDR3 DNA sequence: TGTGCCAGCCGGGACAGGGGGAATGAAAAACTGTTTTTT.

This rearrangement joins TRBV10-3 to TRBJ2-7; D is perhaps TRBD1 (5 bases). The germline CDR1 and CDR2 sequences are ENHRY and SYGVKD. V lost 3 bases and J 0 bases, leaving 9 bases between the germline ends. The CDR3 spans 14 residues. The DNA for the CDR3 is TGTGCCATCAGTGATCCCAGGGTCTCCTACGAGCAGTACTTC. Translation: CAISDPRVSYEQYF.

This clone has a single count. The rearrangement uses TRBV28 and TRBJ2-7; TRBD1 might be the D (5 bases). CDR1 and CDR2 from the germline V gene are MDHEN and SYDVKM. The V gene lost 1 base and the J gene lost 2 bases, with 18 bases spanning the gap. The CDR3 has 17 residues. The CDR3 sequence: CASSLFPPGSGTYEQYF. In DNA, the CDR3 is TGTGCCAGCAGTTTATTCCCCCCTGGATCAGGGACCTACGAGCAGTACTTC.

This sequence joins TRBV6-6 and TRBJ2-1; 7 nucleotides align to TRBD1. The CDR3 has 12 residues. V lost 8 bases, J lost 8 bases, and 6 bases stayed unmatched. Germline V gene sequence: CDR1 MNHNY, CDR2 SVGAGI (reference sequence). The CDR3, as DNA: TGTGCCAGCGGATACAGGGGCCATGAGCAGTTCTTC. Amino acids: CASGYRGHEQFF.

The V gene is TRBV25-1, the J gene TRBJ2-3; a possible D gene is TRBD2 (6 bases). The germline V and J ends were trimmed by 3 bases and 3 bases, with 22 bases remaining between them. Germline V gene sequence: CDR1 MGHDK, CDR2 SYGVNS. The CDR3 spans 18 residues. CDR3 in amino acids: CASSEGVAGTLLTDTQYF. The CDR3 nucleotides are TGTGCCAGCAGTGAGGGGGTTGCGGGAACACTTTTGACAGATACGCAGTATTTT.

This clone was counted a few times. The chain links TRBV4-3 to TRBJ2-6; maybe TRBD2 (5 bases). The CDR3 has 16 residues. The V end lost 0 bases, the J end lost 1 base, and 7 bases lay between the germline ends. Looked up from germline, CDR1 is LGHNA and CDR2 is YSLEER. The CDR3: CASSQDRGSGANVLTF. The CDR3 DNA reads TGCGCCAGCAGCCAAGATCGGGGTTCTGGGGCCAACGTCCTGACTTTC.

The chain links TRBV4-3 to TRBJ2-2; 9 bases line up with TRBD2. The V and J ends lost 0 bases and 6 bases, in that order; junction bases with no gene match: 8. The CDR3 sequence is 17 residues long. The germline V gene has CDR1 LGHNA and CDR2 YSLEER. In DNA form, the CDR3 reads TGCGCCAGCAGCCAAGATGTGGCGGGAGGGATCTCCGGGGAGCTGTTTTTT. Its protein is CASSQDVAGGISGELFF.

The chain carries TRBV7-2 and TRBJ1-1; weak D call: TRBD1 (5 bases). The V gene's germline CDR1 is SGHTA and CDR2 FQGNSA. The CDR3 extends over 15 amino acids. Trimming left V 2 bases short and J 0 bases short, with 10 bases between. In nucleotides, the CDR3 is TGTGCCAGCAGCTTATTCCCGACAGTGAACACTGAAGCTTTCTTT. Its protein product is CASSLFPTVNTEAFF. The whole variable domain, remainder taken from reference TRBV7-2 and TRBJ1-1, is GAGVSQSPSNKVTEKGKDVELRCDPISGHTALYWYRQSLGQGLEFLIYFQGNSAPDKSGLPSDRFSAERTGGSVSTLTIQRTQQEDSAVYLCASSLFPTVNTEAFFGQGTRLTVV.